This TCR beta chain was captured in a study of blood T cell repertoires in COVID-19. In regard to this clone: Other DNA sequences from this sample encode an identical CDR3 as well.

Trimming cost V 3 bases and J 0 bases, with 6 bases left between them. The CDR3 extends over 14 amino acids. Germline loops: CDR1 SGHTA, CDR2 FQGNSA. Method: immunoSEQ multiplex PCR; TCRdb's copy keeps in-frame clones and lacks some. The sample lists more than 40,000 clones, about 89% occurring once. This receptor was taken from a man aged 55 to 70 with active or convalescent COVID-19. The V call is TRBV7-2, the J call TRBJ1-5; D ambiguous. The specimen sequenced was peripheral blood. CDR3 DNA sequence: TGTGCCAGCAGCTTCCGCAGTAGCAATCAGCCCCAGCATTTT. Translating it yields CASSFRSSNQPQHF.